The 27 T cell receptor beta chains below were found in one sample sequenced in a study of blood T cells in healthy people across ages. A sample-barcoded 5' primer and a J-beta primer mix were used in a second PCR of roughly 7 to 11 cycles. TCRdb called the 5' RACE reads again in MiXCR, with one record for every CDR3 protein. The sample holds over 1.5 million distinct CDR3 sequences, around half seen once. The sequenced sample was blood. These receptors were taken from a woman aged 40 to 55 in good health.

This clonotype has just one count. V is TRBV7-2 and J is TRBJ2-5, with D possibly TRBD2 on 6 matching bases. The CDR3 has 15 residues. Germline-derived CDR1 and CDR2 are SGHTA and FQGNSA. Trimming pared 5 bases from V and 9 bases from J, leaving 22 bases between. The CDR3 nucleotides are TGTGCCAGCAGCCCCCGGGTTCTATTTGGGGAGGCCCAGTACTTC. It specifies CASSPRVLFGEAQYF.

The V gene is TRBV28, the J gene TRBJ2-5; a possible D gene is TRBD2 (7 bases). Germline V CDR1 and CDR2: MDHEN, SYDVKM. The CDR3 sequence is 13 residues long. Trimming cost V 10 bases and J 6 bases, with 18 bases left between them. CDR3 bases: TGTGCCACCATCGAGGGGGGGTGGAAGACCCAGTACTTC. This codes for CATIEGGWKTQYF.

The chain has TRBV4-2 and TRBJ2-1; 7 nucleotides line up with TRBD2. The trim removed 2 bases at V and 5 bases at J, leaving 0 bases unmatched. The CDR3 loop spans 13 amino acids. Looked up from germline, CDR1 is LGHNA and CDR2 is YNFKEQ. The CDR3 sequence is CASSQTSDNEQFF. The CDR3 DNA reads as TGTGCCAGCAGCCAAACTAGCGACAATGAGCAGTTCTTC.

The chain joins TRBV7-9 to TRBJ1-4; 7 positions agree with TRBD1. CDR1 is SEHNR and CDR2 is FQNEAQ in the germline V gene (reference sequence). This CDR3 comprises 15 residues. V trimming: 5 bases; J trimming: 8 bases; junction bases outside the gene matches: 11. The CDR3 region has the DNA TGTGCCAGCAGCCTCCAAGGGGGCGGTCGCGAAAAACTGTTTTTT. Translating it yields CASSLQGGGREKLFF.

This clonotype was picked up a small number of times. The chain recombines TRBV12-3 or TRBV12-4 with TRBJ2-7; D may match TRBD1 or TRBD2 (5 bases each). CDR3 size: 17 residues. The V end lost 0 bases, the J end lost 0 bases, and 15 bases lay between the germline ends. The CDR3 loop is CASSLARGQGNSYEQYF. CDR3 in DNA: TGTGCCAGCAGTTTAGCTAGAGGGCAGGGAAACTCCTACGAGCAGTACTTC.

V usage is TRBV28 and J usage is TRBJ2-1; 14 bases align to TRBD2. The germline V gene has CDR1 MDHEN and CDR2 SYDVKM. CDR3 length: 16 residues. V was clipped by 5 bases and J by 8 bases; unmatched bases: 8. The CDR3 DNA follows: TGTGCCAGCAGTACGACTAGCGGGGGGGCATGGGATGAGCAGTTCTTC. Its translation: CASSTTSGGAWDEQFF.

The chain joins TRBV4-2 to TRBJ2-5; D is unclear. The CDR3 sequence is 13 residues long. Trimming took off 4 bases at V and 7 bases at J, with 13 bases between the two ends. Germline lookup yields CDR1 LGHNA and CDR2 YNFKEQ. This chain's CDR3 is CASSREMESTQYF. The CDR3 region has the DNA TGTGCCAGCAGCCGCGAGATGGAATCGACCCAGTACTTC.

This chain uses TRBV2 with TRBJ2-5, with 10 bases identical to TRBD1. The germline CDR1 and CDR2 sequences are SNHLY and FYNNEI. The CDR3 runs 14 residues. Unmatched junction bases numbered 7, after V lost 7 bases and J lost 5 bases. The chain's CDR3 is CASIRDRGLETQYF. CDR3 DNA sequence: TGTGCCAGCATCCGCGACAGGGGGCTCGAGACCCAGTACTTC. Supplemented by reference TRBV2 and TRBJ2-5, the full variable domain reads EPEVTQTPSHQVTQMGQEVILRCVPISNHLYFYWYRQILGQKVEFLVSFYNNEISEKSEIFDDQFSVERPDGSNFTLKIRSTKLEDSAMYFCASIRDRGLETQYFGPGTRLLVL.

The V call is TRBV20-1, the J call TRBJ1-2; weak D call: TRBD1 (5 bases). The CDR3 length is 13 residues. The germline V and J ends were trimmed by 6 bases and 4 bases, with 15 bases remaining between them. Germline V CDR1 and CDR2: DFQATT, SNEGSKA (reference sequence). The CDR3 bases are TGCAGTGCCAGAAACGGGGGGAGCTATGGCTACACCTTC. Protein sequence: CSARNGGSYGYTF.

The chain links TRBV6-1 to TRBJ2-7, with D perhaps TRBD1 (6 bases). The V end lost 10 bases, the J end lost 5 bases, and 18 bases lay between the germline ends. CDR1 is MNHNS, CDR2 SASEGT, per germline. This CDR3 is 13 amino acids long. CDR3 in amino acids: CATNPGQLHEQYF. The CDR3 region has the DNA TGTGCCACCAACCCTGGACAGCTTCACGAGCAGTACTTC.

The V gene is TRBV5-4, the J gene TRBJ2-1, with 9 bases matching TRBD1. Germline CDR1 is SGHNT and CDR2 is YYREEE (reference sequence). V lost 0 bases to trimming and J lost 3 bases; unmatched junction nucleotides: 7. The CDR3 spans 17 residues. The chain's CDR3 is CASSLAEGTGFYNEQFF. The DNA of the CDR3 is TGTGCCAGCAGCTTGGCCGAGGGGACAGGGTTCTACAATGAGCAGTTCTTC.

The chain combines TRBV2 with TRBJ2-3; unclear D gene. Trimming took 4 bases from V and 0 from J, leaving 8 bases between them. Per germline, CDR1 SNHLY and CDR2 FYNNEI. The CDR3 length is 14 residues. CDR3 protein: CASSVRHSTDTQYF. CDR3 nucleotides: TGTGCCAGCAGTGTCCGCCATAGCACAGATACGCAGTATTTT.

The J gene is TRBJ1-5, the V gene TRBV4-1; 7 nucleotides agree with TRBD1. This CDR3 comprises 13 residues. In germline, CDR1 is MGHRA, CDR2 YSYEKL. Trimming at V came to 4 bases and at J to 6 bases, leaving 3 bases not matched to a gene. DNA for the CDR3: TGCGCCAGCAGCCCAGGGACAGTTCAGCCCCAGCATTTT. This translates into CASSPGTVQPQHF.

V usage is TRBV4-3 and J usage is TRBJ1-1; possibly TRBD1 for D (5 bases). The CDR3 loop spans 17 amino acids. V was pared by 1 base and J by 3 bases, with 18 bases between. CDR1 and CDR2 (germline): LGHNA, YSLEER. The CDR3 spells CASSQVVGTPGDTEAFF. The CDR3 region has the DNA TGCGCCAGCAGCCAAGTGGTTGGGACCCCGGGGGACACTGAAGCTTTCTTT.

The chain has TRBV7-9 and TRBJ1-2; D is perhaps TRBD1 (6 bases). This CDR3 spans 15 amino acids. V dropped 5 bases and J dropped 6 bases, with 19 bases sitting between them. Germline V gene lookup returns CDR1 SEHNR and CDR2 FQNEAQ (reference sequence). DNA for the CDR3: TGTGCCAGCAGCGTCCCGGAAGGGGGGGCTCATGGCTACACCTTC. This sequence encodes CASSVPEGGAHGYTF.

The chain carries TRBV6-4 and TRBJ2-2, with D tentatively TRBD1 or TRBD2 (6 bases each). Germline CDR1 MRHNA, CDR2 SNTAGT. V was pared by 8 bases and J by 7 bases, with 14 bases between. The CDR3 spans 13 residues. CDR3 in amino acids: CASSTGTGGELFF. In DNA form, the CDR3 reads TGTGCCAGCTCAACAGGGACTGGCGGGGAGCTGTTTTTT.

In this sample, this clonotype turned up a few times. The V call is TRBV5-6, the J call TRBJ2-1; tentative D call: TRBD2 (6 bases). Trimming took 1 base from V and 12 from J, leaving 11 bases between them. The germline CDR1 and CDR2 sequences are SGHDT and YYEEEE. This CDR3 region has 12 residues. The chain's CDR3 is CASSLSQGGQFF. CDR3 nucleotides: TGTGCCAGCAGCTTGAGTCAGGGAGGGCAGTTCTTC.

The V gene is TRBV7-9, the J gene TRBJ2-4; 8 nucleotides match TRBD1. Germline V gene lookup returns CDR1 SEHNR and CDR2 FQNEAQ (reference sequence). J gave up 7 bases and V 5 bases, and 16 bases lay outside the gene matches. This CDR3 has 17 amino acids. CDR3 DNA sequence: TGTGCCAGCAGCCCCCCCAAAGGGGTCAGGGGGCTTAACATTCAGTACTTC. It is translated as CASSPPKGVRGLNIQYF.

This clonotype occurred a few times. The chain uses TRBV29-1 and TRBJ2-4; no reliable D call. Germline CDR1 SQVTM, CDR2 ANQGSEA. The CDR3 covers 12 residues. V was shortened by 5 bases and J by 5 bases, with 10 bases between the two germline ends. CDR3 bases: TGCAGCGTTCTAAGACCCGAAAACATTCAGTACTTC. Protein: CSVLRPENIQYF.

This clonotype was detected ten times or more. V and J are TRBV29-1 and TRBJ2-3; 11 nucleotides match TRBD2. The CDR3 has 13 residues. V lost 8 bases, J lost 3 bases, and 4 bases stayed unmatched. Germline V CDR1 and CDR2: SQVTM, ANQGSEA. This CDR3 is CSSRLAGTDTQYF. CDR3 in DNA: TGCAGCTCTCGACTAGCGGGGACAGATACGCAGTATTTT.

To note about this clonotype: A read error may account for a junction end that differs from germline. J is TRBJ1-5 and V is TRBV4-1; D is ambiguous. This CDR3 spans 13 amino acids. The germline CDR1 and CDR2 sequences are MGHRA and YSYEKL. The chain's CDR3 is CAGSHPQRQPQHF. Written as DNA, the CDR3 is TGCGCCGGCAGCCATCCCCAGCGTCAGCCCCAGCATTTT.

There are a few counts of this clonotype. The V call is TRBV4-1, the J call TRBJ1-2; D is perhaps TRBD1 (5 bases). V lost 6 bases and J 4 bases, leaving 15 bases between the germline ends. The CDR3 extends over 14 amino acids. The germline V gene has CDR1 MGHRA and CDR2 YSYEKL. CDR3 region: CASRGLGQIYGYTF. DNA of the CDR3: TGCGCCAGCAGGGGCCTAGGACAAATCTATGGCTACACCTTC.

The CDR3 sequence is CASSQGGALLTQYF. In DNA form, the CDR3 reads TGTGCCAGCAGCCAAGGAGGGGCCTTATTAACGCAGTATTTT. This sequence joins TRBV14 and TRBJ2-3; D may match TRBD1 or TRBD2 (5 bases each). The germline V gene encodes CDR1 SGHDN and CDR2 FVKESK. The CDR3 sequence is 14 residues long. Trimming removed 1 base at V and 9 bases at J, with 14 bases between. The entire variable domain, with the rest obtained from reference TRBV14 and TRBJ2-3, is as follows: EAGVTQFPSHSVIEKGQTVTLRCDPISGHDNLYWYRRVMGKEIKFLLHFVKESKQDESGMPNNRFLAERTGGTYSTLKVQPAELEDSGVYFCASSQGGALLTQYFGPGTRLTVL.

V gene TRBV4-2 combines with J gene TRBJ2-1, with a weak D call TRBD2 (5 bases). CDR3 size: 15 residues. The germline V and J ends were trimmed by 4 bases and 5 bases, with 15 bases remaining between them. CDR1 is LGHNA, CDR2 YNFKEQ, per germline. The CDR3 loop is CASSPGETINNEQFF. The CDR3, as DNA: TGTGCCAGCAGCCCCGGGGAAACGATTAACAATGAGCAGTTCTTC.

This clonotype came up a few times. The chain combines TRBV29-1 with TRBJ2-1; D is uncertain. V lost 5 bases, J lost 6 bases, and 14 bases lay in between. Per the germline V gene, CDR1 is SQVTM and CDR2 is ANQGSEA. The CDR3 is 13 residues long. CDR3: CSVSPTRSNEQFF. The CDR3 coding sequence is TGCAGCGTTTCTCCGACGCGGTCCAATGAGCAGTTCTTC.

The CDR3 here is CSAGWSFLDRARADTQYF. CDR3 DNA: TGCAGCGCCGGATGGAGTTTTTTAGACAGGGCTAGGGCAGATACGCAGTATTTT. The genes are TRBV29-1 and TRBJ2-3, with 7 bases matching TRBD1. V gave up 7 bases and J gave up 4 bases; unmatched junction bases: 23. Germline lookup yields CDR1 SQVTM and CDR2 ANQGSEA. The CDR3 has 18 amino acids.

This clonotype has more than one count but fewer than ten. Here the CDR3 DNA reads TGTGCCAGCAGCTTTAGCGGGGGGATCGAGACCCAGTACTTC. Its protein is CASSFSGGIETQYF. The V gene is TRBV7-2, the J gene TRBJ2-5, with 10 bases fitting TRBD2. Germline assignment: CDR1 SGHTA and CDR2 FQGNSA. There are 14 residues in the CDR3. V gave up 3 bases and J gave up 5 bases; unmatched junction bases: 3.